One sample yielded the 14 T cell receptor beta chains listed below, sequenced in a study of shared T cell receptors in the human thymus. Sequencing used immunoSEQ multiplex PCR; TCRdb keeps in-frame clones, though not all of them. The sample shows about 730,000 clones, roughly 88% of them seen only once. The same sample was also studied in work on human thymus T cells.

Sequences were obtained from thymocytes. The receptors were sampled from a girl younger than two with a congenital heart defect.

The J gene is TRBJ2-3, the V gene TRBV6-6; tentative D call: TRBD2 (6 bases). CDR1 and CDR2 from the germline V gene are MNHNY and SVGAGI (reference sequence). Trimming took 2 bases from V and 2 from J, leaving 11 bases between them. The CDR3 spans 15 residues. CDR3 sequence: CASSYRRGDTDTQYF. Written as DNA, the CDR3 is TGTGCCAGCAGTTACCGGCGGGGTGACACAGATACGCAGTATTTT.

J is TRBJ1-2 and V is TRBV30, with a weak D call TRBD1 (6 bases). This CDR3 spans 13 amino acids. Germline CDR1 reads GTSNPN; CDR2 reads SVGIG (reference sequence). V was clipped by 2 bases and J by 6 bases, with 13 bases between them. CDR3 residues: CAWSNRVGDGYTF. CDR3 sequence (DNA): TGTGCCTGGAGTAACAGGGTCGGCGATGGCTACACCTTC. Using reference TRBV30 and TRBJ1-2 for the parts outside the CDR3, the full variable domain is SQTIHQWPATLVQPVGSPLSLECTVEGTSNPNLYWYRQAAGRGLQLLFYSVGIGQISSEVPQNLSASRPQDRQFILSSKKLLLSDSGFYLCAWSNRVGDGYTFGSGTRLTVV.

This clone showed up just a few times. The chain recombines TRBV5-1 with TRBJ1-4; 10 positions agree with TRBD1. V gave up 3 bases and J gave up 13 bases; unmatched junction bases: 3. The length of the CDR3 is 12 residues. The germline V gene encodes CDR1 SGHRS and CDR2 YFSETQ. The CDR3 protein is CASSSWTGGLFF. For the CDR3, the DNA is TGCGCCAGCAGCTCCTGGACAGGGGGACTGTTTTTT.

This clone was seen more than once but under ten times. The rearrangement links TRBV2 to TRBJ1-5; 9 nucleotides align to TRBD1. The CDR3 covers 17 residues. Germline trimming cut 2 bases from V and 6 bases from J; bases unmatched to any gene: 11. CDR1 is SNHLY, CDR2 FYNNEI, per germline. In nucleotides, the CDR3 is TGTGCCAGCAGTGAATGGCCGGGACAGGGAACGGGTCAGCCCCAGCATTTT. Its translation is CASSEWPGQGTGQPQHF.

This clone has just a few counts. As DNA, the CDR3 is TGTGCCTGGACTCGATACAGGGAAGATTCACCCCTCCACTTT. As protein: CAWTRYREDSPLHF. The V gene is TRBV30, the J gene TRBJ1-6; possibly TRBD1 for D (6 bases). The CDR3 is 14 amino acids. The V end was cut by 4 bases, the J end by 8 bases, with 15 bases between. Germline-derived CDR1 and CDR2 are GTSNPN and SVGIG (reference sequence).

This rearrangement joins TRBV4-1 to TRBJ2-7; TRBD1 matches at 8 bases. CDR1 is MGHRA and CDR2 is YSYEKL in the germline V gene. The CDR3 is made up of 19 amino acids. The ends lost 2 bases at V and 4 bases at J; junction bases unmatched: 19. CDR3 sequence (DNA): TGCGCCAGCAGCCAAAGGCCCCTCACGAGAGGGACAGGCCATTACGAGCAGTACTTC. It translates to CASSQRPLTRGTGHYEQYF.

The gene calls are TRBV14 and TRBJ2-1; 9 bases fit TRBD1. Germline V gene sequence: CDR1 SGHDN, CDR2 FVKESK. This CDR3 region has 16 residues. V trimming: 3 bases; J trimming: 2 bases; junction bases outside the gene matches: 5. The chain's CDR3 is CASSQLRDRAYNEQFF. The CDR3 DNA follows: TGTGCCAGCAGCCAGCTCCGGGACAGGGCCTACAATGAGCAGTTCTTC.

The chain combines TRBV12-5 with TRBJ2-2, with 7 bases that match TRBD1. The V and J ends lost 3 bases and 5 bases, in that order; junction bases with no gene match: 12. The CDR3 is 17 residues long. Per germline, CDR1 LGHNT and CDR2 FRNRAP. Here the CDR3 DNA reads TGTGCTAGTGGTTTTGGGACAGCTCCCAAGACTACCGGGGAGCTGTTTTTT. It codes for CASGFGTAPKTTGELFF.

This sequence joins TRBV6-5 and TRBJ2-3, with D perhaps TRBD2 (5 bases). Germline CDR1 MNHEY, CDR2 SVGAGI. V was clipped by 4 bases and J by 4 bases, with 18 bases between them. This CDR3 has 16 residues. As DNA, the CDR3 is TGTGCCAGCAGTTCGACTACCCCGGAGAGGCCAGATACGCAGTATTTT. This translates into CASSSTTPERPDTQYF.

The J gene is TRBJ2-6, the V gene TRBV10-3; 9 nucleotides match TRBD1. Trimming at V came to 5 bases and at J to 9 bases, leaving 14 bases not matched to a gene. The germline CDR1 and CDR2 sequences are ENHRY and SYGVKD. CDR3 length: 17 residues. The chain's CDR3 is CAISNGTGRMGCNVLTF. The CDR3 coding sequence is TGTGCCATCAGTAATGGGACAGGGAGGATGGGCTGCAACGTCCTGACTTTC.

This chain uses TRBV7-2 with TRBJ1-6; no clear D. With 5 bases removed from V and 9 bases from J, the gap between germline ends came to 14 bases. The CDR3 covers 14 residues. Germline CDR1 and CDR2: SGHTA and FQGNSA. As DNA, the CDR3 is TGTGCCAGCAGCCAGCTGGAGTGGTTTTCACCCCTCCACTTT. As protein: CASSQLEWFSPLHF. Filled out from reference TRBV7-2 and TRBJ1-6, the complete variable domain reads GAGVSQSPSNKVTEKGKDVELRCDPISGHTALYWYRQSLGQGLEFLIYFQGNSAPDKSGLPSDRFSAERTGGSVSTLTIQRTQQEDSAVYLCASSQLEWFSPLHFGNGTRLTVT.

About this clone itself: Other DNA sequences within the sample encode an identical CDR3. The V call is TRBV4-3, the J call TRBJ1-2; D ambiguous. Germline V gives CDR1 LGHNA, CDR2 YSLEER. The CDR3 runs to 14 residues. Trimming pared 1 base from V and 5 bases from J, leaving 11 bases between. The CDR3 spells CASSQVGTGYGYTF. Written as DNA, the CDR3 is TGCGCCAGCAGCCAAGTGGGAACGGGGTATGGCTACACCTTC.

V is TRBV6-5 and J is TRBJ2-7, with a tentative D call TRBD1 (5 bases). Per the germline V gene, CDR1 is MNHEY and CDR2 is SVGAGI. This CDR3 has 16 residues. Deletions cut 2 bases from V and 2 bases from J, with 16 bases between. The CDR3 is CASSYGWAGKTYEQYF. The CDR3 coding sequence is TGTGCCAGCAGTTACGGGTGGGCAGGGAAAACCTACGAGCAGTACTTC.

The gene calls are TRBV12-5 and TRBJ1-1; the match to TRBD1 covers 9 bases. Germline V CDR1 and CDR2: LGHNT, FRNRAP. With 6 bases clipped from V and 6 bases from J, the junction kept 17 bases outside the gene matches. This CDR3 comprises 17 residues. The CDR3 sequence: CASGPPHLGQGNPEAFF. The DNA of the CDR3 is TGTGCTAGTGGCCCCCCCCACCTCGGACAGGGGAATCCTGAAGCTTTCTTT.